This is a list of T cell receptor beta chains from one sample in a study of cytomegalovirus exposure and HLA in healthy donors. Data came from immunoSEQ multiplex PCR; TCRdb stores just in-frame clones and leaves some out. The profile shows 200,000 to 250,000 clones, roughly four fifths of them singletons. The specimen was PBMCs. These receptor sequences come from a girl aged 2 to 10 in good health and CMV-seronegative. The CDR3 runs from the conserved cysteine through the conserved F or W. Each record gives: D gene, J gene, clone size, V gene, CDR3 DNA, CDR3 protein. The D gene is left open where the match is weak. The size of a clone is reported for some rows only, either as once, few or many, or as a class for expanded clones.

.	TRBJ2-1	.	TRBV19	TGTGCCAGTGTTGGACACACCCAGGCCTACAATGAGCAGTTCTTC	CASVGHTQAYNEQFF
TRBD1	TRBJ2-1	.	TRBV10-2	TGCGCCAGCAGGCCAGGGGGCGTCCACAATGAGCAGTTCTTC	CASRPGGVHNEQFF
TRBD1	TRBJ1-6	.	TRBV18	TGTGCCAGCTCACCCCCCGGACAGGGGAATTCACCCCTCCACTTT	CASSPPGQGNSPLHF
.	TRBJ2-7	.	TRBV11-2	TGTGCCAGCACCTGGTTATCCTGGACTCGCAACAACTCCTACGAGCAGTACTTC	CASTWLSWTRNNSYEQYF
.	TRBJ2-7	few	TRBV7-6	TGTGCCAGCAGCCCCCTACTAGTCGCCGAGCAGTACTTC	CASSPLLVAEQYF
TRBD1	TRBJ2-6	.	TRBV12-5	TGTGCTAGTGGTTTGGTCCCCGGGACAGCTCTCTCTGGGGCCAACGTCCTGACTTTC	CASGLVPGTALSGANVLTF
.	TRBJ1-1	.	TRBV7-9	TGTGCCAGCAGCTTGTCGGGGGGGGTAACGACTGAAGCTTTCTTT	CASSLSGGVTTEAFF
.	TRBJ2-3	.	TRBV5-1	TGCGCCAGCAGCTCGGGATCCTCAGGGGTAGATACGCAGTATTTT	CASSSGSSGVDTQYF
.	TRBJ2-3	few	TRBV27	TGTGCCAGCAGTCCTGAAAACCAGGGCCTCTACACAGATACGCAGTATTTT	CASSPENQGLYTDTQYF
TRBD1	TRBJ1-4	.	TRBV5-1	TGCGCCAGCAGCTTGGCTGGCAGGGGGGATGAAAAACTGTTTTTT	CASSLAGRGDEKLFF
TRBD2	TRBJ2-5	few	TRBV5-1	TGCGCCAGCAGCTTGGAAGCGGGAGTTCAGGAGACCCAGTACTTC	CASSLEAGVQETQYF
TRBD1	TRBJ2-2	.	TRBV2	TGTGCCAGCAGGGGGACAGGGTTCTCCGGGGAGCTGTTTTTT	CASRGTGFSGELFF
.	TRBJ2-1	.	TRBV7-6	TGTGCCAGCAGCTTAAATCCAGGGGTTCGGGGTCCAGCTCAGGAGCAGTTCTTC	CASSLNPGVRGPAQEQFF
TRBD2	TRBJ2-7	.	TRBV19	TGTGCCAGTAGTTCCGCGACATCAGCGGGAGGGCAATACGAGCAGTACTTC	CASSSATSAGGQYEQYF
.	TRBJ2-7	.	TRBV2	TGTGCCAGCAGTGAGGACCCACAGGGCGCCGAGCAGTACTTC	CASSEDPQGAEQYF
.	TRBJ2-6	.	TRBV7-9	TGTGCCAGCAGCGGGGCAGGGGCACACTCTGGGGCCAACGTCCTGACTTTC	CASSGAGAHSGANVLTF
.	TRBJ1-2	.	TRBV9	TGTGCCAGCAGCGTAGCCCCACAGGGTAACTATGGCTACACCTTC	CASSVAPQGNYGYTF
TRBD2	TRBJ2-5	.	TRBV5-1	TGCGCCAGCAGCTTGGGGCTAGCGGGCCCGGCCCAGTACTTC	CASSLGLAGPAQYF
.	TRBJ2-2	.	TRBV9	TGTGCCAGCAGCGTATCGGCCGGAGTCGGGGAGCTGTTTTTT	CASSVSAGVGELFF
TRBD1	TRBJ2-2	.	TRBV10-2	TGCGCCAGCAGACAGGGGGCGCGTGGCACCGGGGAGCTGTTTTTT	CASRQGARGTGELFF
TRBD1	TRBJ1-4	once	TRBV7-9	TGTGCCAGCAGCCCCGGACAGGGCGGTAATGAAAAACTGTTTTTT	CASSPGQGGNEKLFF
TRBD1	TRBJ2-2	.	TRBV10-1	TGCGCCAGCAGAGCCGGGACAGGGCTCACCGGGGAGCTGTTTTTT	CASRAGTGLTGELFF
.	TRBJ2-1	.	TRBV4-1	TGCGCCAGCAGCCAAGAAAAGCTACCCTACAATGAGCAGTTCTTC	CASSQEKLPYNEQFF
TRBD2	TRBJ2-1	.	TRBV2	TGTGCCAGCAGCGAACGACTAGCGCTCTACAATGAGCAGTTCTTC	CASSERLALYNEQFF
TRBD1	TRBJ2-7	.	TRBV5-1	TGCGCCAGCAGACAGGGACAGGAGAACTACGAGCAGTACTTC	CASRQGQENYEQYF
TRBD1	TRBJ1-4	.	TRBV19	TGTGCCAGTAGTAAGTCCCAGCGACAGGGGAATGAAAAACTGTTTTTT	CASSKSQRQGNEKLFF
.	TRBJ1-1	.	TRBV19	TGTGCGGTGTGGGGCGACACTGAAGCTTTCTTT	CAVWGDTEAFF
TRBD1	TRBJ2-3	.	TRBV5-1	TGCGCCAGCAGCCTTTGGCTAGGGGGCGCCTCAGATACGCAGTATTTT	CASSLWLGGASDTQYF
TRBD1	TRBJ1-2	.	TRBV30	TGTGCCGGGACAGGGGGCTCTAACTATGGCTACACCTTC	CAGTGGSNYGYTF
.	TRBJ2-7	.	TRBV27	TGTGCCAGCAGTTTATCTCAGGGATACTACGAGCAGTACTTC	CASSLSQGYYEQYF
TRBD1	TRBJ1-1	.	TRBV27	TGTGCCAGCAGTCCCACGACAGGGATCGGCACTGAAGCTTTCTTT	CASSPTTGIGTEAFF
.	TRBJ1-2	.	TRBV23-1	TGCGCCAGCAGCCCGTTCCGTGTGAGCAGCGGCTATGGCTACACCTTC	CASSPFRVSSGYGYTF
.	TRBJ2-7	.	TRBV21-1	TGTGCCAGCTCCCCCTGGCAGTGGAGCTCCTACGAGCAGTACTTC	CASSPWQWSSYEQYF
.	TRBJ1-3	.	TRBV27	TGTGGGGGGGGGTCGGACTCTGGAAACACCATATATTTT	CGGGSDSGNTIYF
.	TRBJ2-1	.	TRBV2	TGTGCCAGCTCGCGACCAGGGGAACACGGCGGTGAGCAGTTCTTC	CASSRPGEHGGEQFF
.	TRBJ2-4	.	TRBV13	TGTGCCAGCAGCTTACGCGGGAACGCCAAAAACATTCAGTACTTC	CASSLRGNAKNIQYF
.	TRBJ2-1	.	TRBV27	TGTGCCAGCAGTTTAGGGCTAGCATCAAATGAGCAGTTCTTC	CASSLGLASNEQFF
TRBD1	TRBJ1-2	.	TRBV10-3	TGTGCCATCAAGATGACCCCCGACAGGGCAAGTGGCTACACCTTC	CAIKMTPDRASGYTF
.	TRBJ1-1	.	TRBV18	TGTGCCAGCTCACCACCGGGCGCTGAAGCTTTCTTT	CASSPPGAEAFF
TRBD1	TRBJ2-5	.	TRBV7-9	TGTGCCAGCAGCTTAGCGCTGACAGGGTACCAAGAGACCCAGTACTTC	CASSLALTGYQETQYF